The 21 T cell receptor beta chains reported below all come from one sample, sequenced in a study of shared clonotypes between healthy human individuals. Sequenced by immunoSEQ multiplex PCR; TCRdb stores in-frame clones only, minus some. The top ten hold roughly an eighth of the sample, which has about 480,000 clones, over 60% seen once. Material: PBMCs. All receptors derive from a woman aged 40-49 years in good health. Some clones in this sample may be carry-over from other donors' samples.

V is TRBV30 and J is TRBJ2-7; 12 bases fit TRBD1. The J segment lost 2 bases and the V segment lost 0 bases, leaving 8 bases of the junction unmatched. This CDR3 contains 17 residues. Germline values: CDR1 GTSNPN, CDR2 SVGIG (reference sequence). The DNA of the CDR3 is TGTGCCTGGAGTGTACGGGACAGGGGGCCCTATCCCTACGAGCAGTACTTC. It translates to CAWSVRDRGPYPYEQYF.

This clone was recorded once. The chain links TRBV4-1 to TRBJ2-3, with TRBD1 matching 10 bases. V lost 0 bases, J lost 5 bases, and 8 bases stayed unmatched. This CDR3 is built from 17 residues. Germline CDR1 reads MGHRA; CDR2 reads YSYEKL. The CDR3 region has the DNA TGCGCCAGCAGCCAAGAAGGGGGGACAGGGGCTAGAGATACGCAGTATTTT. Translating gives CASSQEGGTGARDTQYF.

The V and J genes are TRBV19 and TRBJ1-5; 10 positions match TRBD1. Germline V gene sequence: CDR1 LNHDA, CDR2 SQIVND (reference sequence). V lost 5 bases and J lost 7; bases outside the gene matches: 11. The CDR3 covers 16 residues. CDR3 sequence reads: CASSRSGTGAEQPQHF. The CDR3 nucleotides read TGTGCCAGTAGTCGGAGCGGGACAGGGGCCGAGCAGCCCCAGCATTTT.

Notes on this clone: The same CDR3 arises from other DNA sequences in this sample as well. The gene calls are TRBV5-6 and TRBJ2-1, with 11 bases lining up with TRBD2. This CDR3 region has 13 residues. Unmatched junction bases numbered 0, after V lost 0 bases and J lost 10 bases. The germline V gene has CDR1 SGHDT and CDR2 YYEEEE. CDR3 loop: CASSLGTSGEQFF. The CDR3 bases are TGTGCCAGCAGCTTGGGGACTAGCGGGGAGCAGTTCTTC.

This clone was detected only a few times. The chain combines TRBV7-3 with TRBJ1-1, with D perhaps TRBD1 (5 bases). The CDR3 runs 14 residues. Trimming left V 1 base short and J 1 base short, with 7 bases between. Per the germline V gene, CDR1 is SGHTA and CDR2 is FQGTGA. CDR3 loop: CASSLIGQNTEAFF. CDR3 in DNA: TGTGCCAGCAGCTTAATAGGACAGAACACTGAAGCTTTCTTT.

The chain joins TRBV9 to TRBJ2-5; no firm D call. The CDR3 is 13 residues long. Trimming removed 0 bases at V and 1 base at J, with 4 bases between. CDR1 and CDR2 from the germline V gene are SGDLS and YYNGEE. The CDR3 region is CASSVVPQETQYF. CDR3 in DNA: TGTGCCAGCAGCGTAGTACCCCAAGAGACCCAGTACTTC.

The rearrangement uses TRBV5-1 and TRBJ2-6; D possibly corresponds to TRBD1 (5 bases). The CDR3 contains 16 residues. Trimming took 0 bases from V and 8 from J, leaving 15 bases between them. Germline CDR1 and CDR2: SGHRS and YFSETQ. CDR3: CASSLDRPAGTNVLTF. In DNA form, the CDR3 reads TGCGCCAGCAGCTTGGACAGGCCGGCCGGAACCAACGTCCTGACTTTC.

The table lists this clone with a few counts. CDR3 protein: CASSNMRGAYEQYF. CDR3 nucleotide sequence: TGTGCCAGCAGCAACATGAGGGGGGCTTACGAGCAGTACTTC. The chain couples TRBV11-1 to TRBJ2-7, with D perhaps given as TRBD1 or TRBD2 (6 bases each). The CDR3 runs 14 residues. CDR1 SGHAT and CDR2 FQDESV come from the germline V gene (reference sequence). V lost 5 bases and J 4 bases, leaving 15 bases between the germline ends.

The rearrangement uses TRBV10-3 and TRBJ2-3, with D unclear. The CDR3 covers 15 residues. CDR1 ENHRY and CDR2 SYGVKD come from the germline V gene. Trimming took off 0 bases at V and 2 bases at J, with 9 bases between the two ends. CDR3: CAISESGLITDTQYF. The CDR3 DNA sequence: TGTGCCATCAGTGAGTCTGGGCTGATCACAGATACGCAGTATTTT.

This chain connects TRBV28 to TRBJ1-2; TRBD1 aligns across 7 bases. CDR1 and CDR2 from the germline V gene are MDHEN and SYDVKM. The CDR3 extends over 14 amino acids. The J segment lost 2 bases and the V segment lost 4 bases, leaving 4 bases of the junction unmatched. In DNA, the CDR3 is TGTGCCAGCAGTTATGGGACAGACAACTATGGCTACACCTTC. Translating gives CASSYGTDNYGYTF.

The chain links TRBV6-1 to TRBJ1-2, with D hard to call. Germline CDR1 is MNHNS and CDR2 is SASEGT. The germline V and J ends were trimmed by 3 bases and 6 bases, with 17 bases remaining between them. This CDR3 spans 15 amino acids. CDR3 DNA: TGTGCCAGCAGTGAGGCCGCGGAGGTGGGTAATGGCTACACCTTC. This sequence encodes CASSEAAEVGNGYTF.

The chain is built from TRBV27 and TRBJ2-1, with 11 positions matching TRBD2. The CDR3 has 16 residues. Germline V gene data show CDR1 as MNHEY and CDR2 as SMNVEV (reference sequence). V gave up 2 bases and J gave up 7 bases; unmatched junction bases: 7. As DNA, the CDR3 is TGTGCCAGCAGTTTACCCCTAGCGGGAGGCTTGAATGAGCAGTTCTTC. Residues: CASSLPLAGGLNEQFF.

This clone occurred a few times. The V call is TRBV6-6, the J call TRBJ2-5; 10 nucleotides agree with TRBD2. The CDR3 covers 13 residues. The trim removed 5 bases at V and 7 bases at J, leaving 4 bases unmatched. Germline CDR1 and CDR2: MNHNY and SVGAGI (reference sequence). The CDR3 spells CASSQAGGVTQYF. As DNA, the CDR3 is TGTGCCAGCAGTCAAGCGGGAGGGGTGACCCAGTACTTC.

The V and J genes are TRBV9 and TRBJ1-2, with a tentative D call TRBD1 (6 bases). CDR1 and CDR2 (germline): SGDLS, YYNGEE. Trimming stripped 4 bases from V and 2 bases from J, with 15 bases between. The CDR3 extends over 15 amino acids. In DNA, the CDR3 is TGTGCCAGCAGCCCGCAGCTCACAGGGAACTATGGCTACACCTTC. Protein product: CASSPQLTGNYGYTF.

The chain recombines TRBV5-4 with TRBJ2-3; 8 bases are shared with TRBD2. Germline CDR1 and CDR2: SGHNT and YYREEE (reference sequence). This CDR3 comprises 19 residues. V gave up 5 bases and J gave up 6 bases; unmatched junction bases: 23. CDR3 DNA sequence: TGTGCCAGCAGAGGGGGAGATCGGGAGGGCCTATTTTTTTCGGATACGCAGTATTTT. Its protein is CASRGGDREGLFFSDTQYF.

This clone was seen a handful of times. The chain links TRBV10-3 to TRBJ2-7; TRBD1 aligns across 7 bases. With V trimmed by 2 bases and J by 4 bases, 5 bases remained unmatched. The CDR3 contains 14 residues. Germline-derived CDR1 and CDR2 are ENHRY and SYGVKD. CDR3 protein: CAISEEWDSYEQYF. In nucleotides, the CDR3 is TGTGCCATCAGTGAGGAATGGGACAGTTACGAGCAGTACTTC.

The chain combines TRBV4-1 with TRBJ2-7, with TRBD2 identical over 10 bases. Germline CDR1 reads MGHRA; CDR2 reads YSYEKL. This CDR3 is 16 amino acids long. Trimming at V came to 1 base and at J to 2 bases, leaving 5 bases not matched to a gene. CDR3 DNA: TGCGCCAGCAGCCAAGCTAGCGGGAGTTTCCCCTACGAGCAGTACTTC. This codes for CASSQASGSFPYEQYF.

J is TRBJ2-1 and V is TRBV9; the D is unclear. The ends were cut back, 0 bases at V and 6 bases at J, with 7 bases in the middle. Germline V lookup: CDR1 SGDLS, CDR2 YYNGEE. CDR3 length equals 13 residues. The CDR3 DNA sequence: TGTGCCAGCAGCGTAGTCTACGGCAATGAGCAGTTCTTC. Encoded protein: CASSVVYGNEQFF.

The rearrangement joins TRBV28 to TRBJ2-7; D might be TRBD2 (5 bases). The V gene's germline CDR1 is MDHEN and CDR2 SYDVKM. The V gene lost 2 bases and the J gene lost 2 bases, with 13 bases spanning the gap. The CDR3 length is 15 residues. CDR3 region: CASSLPRTETYEQYF. The CDR3 DNA reads as TGTGCCAGCAGTTTACCCCGGACTGAAACCTACGAGCAGTACTTC.

The chain is built from TRBV2 and TRBJ2-7, with D possibly called TRBD1 or TRBD2 (5 bases each). CDR3 length: 13 amino acids. V dropped 8 bases and J dropped 2 bases, with 13 bases sitting between them. Germline CDR1 and CDR2: SNHLY and FYNNEI. CDR3 sequence (DNA): TGTGCCAGCGCTAGGGACCGGACCTACGAGCAGTACTTC. Its protein product is CASARDRTYEQYF.

This rearrangement joins TRBV5-4 to TRBJ1-2; a weak D match, TRBD1 (5 bases). The ends were cut back, 4 bases at V and 3 bases at J, with 13 bases in the middle. The CDR3 is 14 residues long. Germline V gene sequence: CDR1 SGHNT, CDR2 YYREEE (reference sequence). The CDR3 bases are TGTGCCAGCAGCCGGGACGGAACCGACTATGGCTACACCTTC. Amino acid sequence: CASSRDGTDYGYTF.